These T cell receptor beta chains were read from a single sample in a study of T cell repertoires in cytomegalovirus infection. A single record per CDR3 protein comes from TCRdb applying MiXCR to the reads. The sample includes around 300,000 distinct CDR3 sequences, about 26% of them seen just once. Sequenced: PBMCs. Source of these receptors: a human donor in good health (CMV status not recorded). Some clones in this sample may be carry-over from other donors' samples. Each CDR3 is given with its conserved first and last residue. The order of the fields is J gene, V gene, D gene, clone size, CDR3 protein, CDR3 DNA. A D gene is named only where the DNA matches it firmly. The size entry is marked missing in some rows and otherwise reads once, few, many or a size class.

J gene: TRBJ2-7; V gene: TRBV6-2/TRBV6-3; D gene: -; clone size: -; CDR3 protein: CASSYRAGSYEQYF; CDR3 DNA: TGTGCCAGCAGTTACCGTGCAGGTTCCTACGAGCAGTACTTC
J gene: TRBJ2-7; V gene: TRBV15; D gene: -; clone size: -; CDR3 protein: CATSRDSGSYEQYF; CDR3 DNA: TGTGCCACCAGCAGAGATAGCGGATCCTACGAGCAGTACTTC
J gene: TRBJ2-5; V gene: TRBV28; D gene: TRBD1; clone size: many; CDR3 protein: CASNPALRQGARETQYF; CDR3 DNA: TGTGCCAGCAATCCGGCCCTAAGACAGGGGGCAAGAGAGACCCAGTACTTC
J gene: TRBJ2-7; V gene: TRBV13; D gene: TRBD2; clone size: -; CDR3 protein: CASSFLSGSFEQYF; CDR3 DNA: TGTGCCAGCAGCTTTCTTAGCGGGAGTTTCGAGCAGTACTTC
J gene: TRBJ2-5; V gene: TRBV7-4; D gene: -; clone size: -; CDR3 protein: CASSRTQSETQYF; CDR3 DNA: TGTGCCAGCAGCCGGACACAGTCAGAGACCCAGTACTTC
J gene: TRBJ2-7; V gene: TRBV28; D gene: -; clone size: few; CDR3 protein: CASSVENGVSSYEQYF; CDR3 DNA: TGTGCCAGCAGTGTGGAAAACGGGGTTAGCTCCTACGAGCAGTACTTC
J gene: TRBJ2-3; V gene: TRBV2; D gene: -; clone size: few; CDR3 protein: CASRAVGGLTDTQYF; CDR3 DNA: TGTGCCAGCAGAGCCGTGGGGGGACTCACAGATACGCAGTATTTT
J gene: TRBJ2-3; V gene: TRBV2; D gene: -; clone size: -; CDR3 protein: CASSSGLSTDTQYF; CDR3 DNA: TGTGCCAGCAGCTCCGGACTATCTACAGATACGCAGTATTTT
J gene: TRBJ2-4; V gene: TRBV28; D gene: TRBD1; clone size: -; CDR3 protein: CASRDTGVAKNIQYF; CDR3 DNA: TGTGCCAGCAGGGATACAGGGGTAGCCAAAAACATTCAGTACTTC
J gene: TRBJ1-2; V gene: TRBV7-2; D gene: -; clone size: -; CDR3 protein: CASSLNVRAGYGYTF; CDR3 DNA: TGTGCCAGCAGCTTAAATGTCCGGGCTGGCTATGGCTACACCTTC
J gene: TRBJ2-7; V gene: TRBV23-1; D gene: -; clone size: -; CDR3 protein: CASRIAEDYEQYF; CDR3 DNA: TGCGCCAGCAGGATAGCGGAAGACTACGAGCAGTACTTC
J gene: TRBJ1-5; V gene: TRBV7-2; D gene: -; clone size: -; CDR3 protein: CASSLDRSVHQPQHF; CDR3 DNA: TGTGCCAGCAGCTTAGATCGGTCGGTCCATCAGCCCCAGCATTTT
J gene: TRBJ2-5; V gene: TRBV15; D gene: TRBD1; clone size: -; CDR3 protein: CATSRVGGQGDKTQYF; CDR3 DNA: TGTGCCACCAGCAGAGTCGGCGGGCAGGGGGATAAGACCCAGTACTTC
J gene: TRBJ1-2; V gene: TRBV7-2; D gene: -; clone size: many; CDR3 protein: CASSGQSRTYGYTF; CDR3 DNA: TGTGCCAGCAGCGGACAGAGCCGAACTTATGGCTACACCTTC
J gene: TRBJ1-6; V gene: TRBV7-2; D gene: TRBD1; clone size: -; CDR3 protein: CASSLNRGNSPLHF; CDR3 DNA: TGTGCCAGCAGCTTAAACAGGGGAAATTCACCCCTCCACTTT
J gene: TRBJ2-5; V gene: TRBV28; D gene: TRBD2; clone size: few; CDR3 protein: CASSPVAGGVETQYF; CDR3 DNA: TGTGCCAGCAGTCCTGTAGCGGGAGGGGTAGAGACCCAGTACTTC
J gene: TRBJ2-7; V gene: TRBV6-5; D gene: -; clone size: -; CDR3 protein: CASSYAGTYEQYF; CDR3 DNA: TGTGCCAGCAGTTACGCAGGGACCTACGAGCAGTACTTC
J gene: TRBJ2-5; V gene: TRBV28; D gene: TRBD2; clone size: -; CDR3 protein: CASSPSRGSETQYF; CDR3 DNA: TGTGCCAGCAGTCCAAGCCGCGGGAGTGAGACCCAGTACTTC
J gene: TRBJ2-5; V gene: TRBV29-1; D gene: -; clone size: -; CDR3 protein: CSVMTGTVSF; CDR3 DNA: TGCAGCGTCATGACCGGGACGGTTTCCTTC
J gene: TRBJ2-7; V gene: TRBV28; D gene: -; clone size: many; CDR3 protein: CASSLANTYEQYF; CDR3 DNA: TGTGCCAGCAGTTTAGCGAATACCTACGAGCAGTACTTC
J gene: TRBJ1-1; V gene: TRBV7-9; D gene: -; clone size: many; CDR3 protein: CASSLLQGTEAFF; CDR3 DNA: TGTGCCAGCAGCTTACTCCAGGGCACTGAAGCTTTCTTT
J gene: TRBJ1-1; V gene: TRBV12-3/TRBV12-4; D gene: -; clone size: many; CDR3 protein: CASSFPVNTEAFF; CDR3 DNA: TGTGCCAGCAGTTTTCCGGTGAACACTGAAGCTTTCTTT
J gene: TRBJ2-7; V gene: TRBV28; D gene: -; clone size: many; CDR3 protein: CASSLFDGTYEQYF; CDR3 DNA: TGTGCCAGCAGTTTATTTGACGGTACCTACGAGCAGTACTTC
J gene: TRBJ2-1; V gene: TRBV7-2; D gene: -; clone size: many; CDR3 protein: CASSSGTTTQFF; CDR3 DNA: TGTGCCAGCAGCTCTGGTACCACCACGCAGTTCTTC
J gene: TRBJ2-7; V gene: TRBV28; D gene: TRBD2; clone size: few; CDR3 protein: CASIQAGGPYEQYF; CDR3 DNA: TGTGCCAGCATTCAAGCGGGAGGGCCGTACGAGCAGTACTTC
J gene: TRBJ1-2; V gene: TRBV19; D gene: -; clone size: -; CDR3 protein: CASSGSAAYGYTF; CDR3 DNA: TGTGCCAGTAGTGGATCGGCCGCCTATGGCTACACCTTC
J gene: TRBJ1-5; V gene: TRBV20-1; D gene: -; clone size: -; CDR3 protein: CSAEGFSGQSSNQPQHF; CDR3 DNA: TGCAGTGCCGAGGGATTTTCCGGACAGAGTAGCAATCAGCCCCAGCATTTT
J gene: TRBJ2-1; V gene: TRBV7-2; D gene: -; clone size: many; CDR3 protein: CASSLFYYSTGNEQFF; CDR3 DNA: TGTGCCAGCAGCTTATTCTACTACTCTACCGGCAATGAGCAGTTCTTC
J gene: TRBJ1-1; V gene: TRBV12-3/TRBV12-4; D gene: -; clone size: -; CDR3 protein: CASTPPRGTMNTEAFF; CDR3 DNA: TGTGCCAGCACCCCCCCTCGTGGGACCATGAACACTGAAGCTTTCTTT
J gene: TRBJ1-5; V gene: TRBV7-9; D gene: TRBD1; clone size: few; CDR3 protein: CASSAGTGTFQPQHF; CDR3 DNA: TGTGCCAGCAGCGCGGGGACAGGGACTTTTCAGCCCCAGCATTTT
J gene: TRBJ2-5; V gene: TRBV6-1; D gene: TRBD1; clone size: few; CDR3 protein: CASSEGQGRIETQYF; CDR3 DNA: TGTGCCAGCAGTGAGGGACAGGGGCGAATAGAGACCCAGTACTTC
J gene: TRBJ2-4; V gene: TRBV6-6; D gene: -; clone size: -; CDR3 protein: CAIENGGSKNIQYF; CDR3 DNA: TGTGCCATAGAGAACGGGGGCTCCAAAAACATTCAGTACTTC
J gene: TRBJ1-2; V gene: TRBV5-8; D gene: -; clone size: -; CDR3 protein: CASRSPGEDGYTF; CDR3 DNA: TGTGCCAGCAGATCCCCAGGGGAAGATGGCTACACCTTC
J gene: TRBJ2-7; V gene: TRBV6-2/TRBV6-3; D gene: TRBD1; clone size: many; CDR3 protein: CASSYPPTGTYEQYF; CDR3 DNA: TGTGCCAGCAGTTATCCCCCGACAGGGACCTACGAGCAGTACTTC
J gene: TRBJ1-5; V gene: TRBV20-1; D gene: -; clone size: few; CDR3 protein: CSARDRESQPQHF; CDR3 DNA: TGCAGTGCTAGAGACAGGGAAAGTCAGCCCCAGCATTTT
J gene: TRBJ2-2; V gene: TRBV11-2; D gene: TRBD1; clone size: -; CDR3 protein: CASSHAGTGVTGELFF; CDR3 DNA: TGTGCCAGCAGCCACGCCGGGACAGGGGTAACCGGGGAGCTGTTTTTT
J gene: TRBJ2-5; V gene: TRBV7-2; D gene: -; clone size: -; CDR3 protein: CASSLEGGAGRETQYF; CDR3 DNA: TGTGCCAGCAGCTTAGAAGGGGGGGCAGGGAGAGAGACCCAGTACTTC
J gene: TRBJ1-2; V gene: TRBV14; D gene: -; clone size: -; CDR3 protein: CASSHGTGREKNEGYTF; CDR3 DNA: TGTGCCAGCAGCCACGGGACGGGGCGCGAGAAAAACGAGGGCTACACCTTC
J gene: TRBJ1-6; V gene: TRBV7-2; D gene: -; clone size: many; CDR3 protein: CASTLEGTYNSPLHF; CDR3 DNA: TGTGCCAGCACCTTGGAAGGCACCTATAATTCACCCCTCCACTTT
J gene: TRBJ1-4; V gene: TRBV29-1; D gene: TRBD1; clone size: once; CDR3 protein: CSVGTTGGPREKLFF; CDR3 DNA: TGCAGCGTTGGAACCACAGGGGGCCCAAGGGAAAAACTGTTTTTT
J gene: TRBJ2-1; V gene: TRBV5-1; D gene: TRBD2; clone size: -; CDR3 protein: CASSLLAGGGPYNEQFF; CDR3 DNA: TGCGCCAGCAGCTTACTAGCGGGAGGGGGCCCCTACAATGAGCAGTTCTTC
J gene: TRBJ2-7; V gene: TRBV18; D gene: -; clone size: -; CDR3 protein: CASSGAGNGYEQYF; CDR3 DNA: TGTGCCAGCTCGGGGGCCGGGAACGGCTACGAGCAGTACTTC
J gene: TRBJ2-3; V gene: TRBV7-2; D gene: -; clone size: many; CDR3 protein: CASTTWGVDTQYF; CDR3 DNA: TGTGCCAGCACTACATGGGGTGTAGATACGCAGTATTTT
J gene: TRBJ2-1; V gene: TRBV6-6; D gene: -; clone size: -; CDR3 protein: CASSSGFPKPGYEQFF; CDR3 DNA: TGTGCCAGCAGCTCCGGATTCCCGAAGCCGGGTTATGAGCAGTTCTTC
J gene: TRBJ2-1; V gene: TRBV20-1; D gene: TRBD2; clone size: -; CDR3 protein: CSASNWGLAGGRADNEQFF; CDR3 DNA: TGCAGTGCGTCTAACTGGGGACTAGCGGGAGGGCGGGCCGACAATGAGCAGTTCTTC
J gene: TRBJ1-4; V gene: TRBV11-2; D gene: -; clone size: -; CDR3 protein: CASSYGTRTTNEKLFF; CDR3 DNA: TGTGCCAGCAGCTATGGGACCAGGACAACTAATGAAAAACTGTTTTTT
J gene: TRBJ2-7; V gene: TRBV7-2; D gene: -; clone size: many; CDR3 protein: CASSRQTGDGYEQYF; CDR3 DNA: TGTGCCAGCAGCCGTCAGACTGGTGATGGCTACGAGCAGTACTTC
J gene: TRBJ2-5; V gene: TRBV19; D gene: -; clone size: many; CDR3 protein: CASSIPGPRETQYF; CDR3 DNA: TGTGCCAGTAGTATCCCCGGCCCGCGGGAGACCCAGTACTTC
J gene: TRBJ2-1; V gene: TRBV7-3; D gene: TRBD2; clone size: few; CDR3 protein: CASSSGTSGGREQFF; CDR3 DNA: TGTGCCAGCAGCTCCGGGACTAGCGGGGGCCGAGAGCAGTTCTTC
J gene: TRBJ1-1; V gene: TRBV5-5; D gene: TRBD1; clone size: few; CDR3 protein: CASSSGTGREKAFF; CDR3 DNA: TGTGCCAGCAGTTCCGGGACAGGGAGGGAGAAAGCTTTCTTT
J gene: TRBJ1-5; V gene: TRBV19; D gene: -; clone size: few; CDR3 protein: CASRGQWNSNQPQHF; CDR3 DNA: TGTGCCAGTAGAGGACAGTGGAATAGCAATCAGCCCCAGCATTTT
J gene: TRBJ2-1; V gene: TRBV7-9; D gene: -; clone size: many; CDR3 protein: CASSLYLGLPGANEQFF; CDR3 DNA: TGTGCCAGCAGCTTATATCTGGGTCTTCCGGGAGCCAATGAGCAGTTCTTC
J gene: TRBJ1-6; V gene: TRBV11-2; D gene: -; clone size: many; CDR3 protein: CASSLELRVRYNSPLHF; CDR3 DNA: TGTGCCAGCAGCTTAGAGTTGAGGGTCAGATACAATTCACCCCTCCACTTT
J gene: TRBJ1-1; V gene: TRBV6-2/TRBV6-3; D gene: -; clone size: many; CDR3 protein: CASTNPDTEAFF; CDR3 DNA: TGTGCCAGCACCAACCCTGACACTGAAGCTTTCTTT
J gene: TRBJ2-1; V gene: TRBV19; D gene: -; clone size: once; CDR3 protein: CATLGQGSYNEQFF; CDR3 DNA: TGTGCCACCCTCGGGCAGGGGTCCTACAATGAGCAGTTCTTC
J gene: TRBJ2-5; V gene: TRBV5-1; D gene: TRBD2; clone size: many; CDR3 protein: CASSLELAGETQYF; CDR3 DNA: TGCGCCAGCAGCTTGGAGCTAGCGGGAGAGACCCAGTACTTC
J gene: TRBJ1-2; V gene: TRBV29-1; D gene: -; clone size: few; CDR3 protein: CSVTRGGAGDGYTF; CDR3 DNA: TGCAGCGTGACAAGGGGGGGGGCCGGGGATGGCTACACCTTC
J gene: TRBJ2-7; V gene: TRBV7-2; D gene: -; clone size: many; CDR3 protein: CASSSATATYEQYF; CDR3 DNA: TGTGCCAGCAGCTCAGCGACTGCCACCTACGAGCAGTACTTC
J gene: TRBJ1-3; V gene: TRBV29-1; D gene: -; clone size: many; CDR3 protein: CSVVESQHLSGNTIYF; CDR3 DNA: TGCAGCGTTGTTGAATCTCAGCATCTCTCTGGAAACACCATATATTTT